This T cell receptor (beta chain) was identified during a study of beta chain features in type 1 diabetes. The CDR3 extends over 15 amino acids. The V segment lost 0 bases and the J segment 3 bases; nucleotides outside the gene matches: 2. In germline, CDR1 is SGHRS, CDR2 YFSETQ. CD45RO/CCR7/CD25/CD127/CD95/CD27 staining was used to isolate CD4+ naive, central memory, regulatory and stem cell-like memory cells by sorting. This clone was counted between two and nine times. Antigen: not known. General study results and limits: Relative to healthy donors, patients appeared to have naive, central memory and Treg TCRB repertoires that were more similar. Type 1 diabetes patients had moderately but significantly shorter TCRB CDR3s in all four CD4+ subsets.

Expressed TCRB transcripts were sequenced, since all the RNA that had been isolated was reverse transcribed. Method: immunoSEQ multiplex PCR; TCRdb's copy keeps in-frame clones and lacks some. In the table there are 900,000 or so clones, 15% to 20% of which are singletons. The clonotype was recovered from a woman aged 18-29 years in good health. Input material: naive CD4+ T cells from blood. The chain combines TRBV5-1 with TRBJ2-7, with 11 positions matching TRBD2. In DNA, the CDR3 is TGCGCCAGCAGCTTGGGACTAGCGGGGCGCTACGAGCAGTACTTC. Protein: CASSLGLAGRYEQYF. Full variable domain (missing parts from reference TRBV5-1 and TRBJ2-7): KAGVTQTPRYLIKTRGQQVTLSCSPISGHRSVSWYQQTPGQGLQFLFEYFSETQRNKGNFPGRFSGRQFSNSRSEMNVSTLELGDSALYLCASSLGLAGRYEQYFGPGTRLTVT.